The next 22 T cell receptor beta chains were all read from a single sample in a study of blood T cell repertoires in COVID-19 (dated by TCRdb to between 2020 and 2021). The protocol used for the library was the immunoSEQ multiplex PCR assay. TCRdb provides this immuneACCESS table in a form limited to in-frame rearrangements. Some clones are lacking; in checked studies, under half of them reflect an unresolved V gene, and why the rest are absent is not known. The sample table records fewer than 350,000 clones; roughly 88% of these occur just once. 1.6% of the sample goes to the ten largest clones. Sequenced material: peripheral blood. The receptors derive from a woman younger than 45 with COVID-19, enrolled during active disease.

The rearrangement links TRBV9 to TRBJ2-1; 8 bases are shared with TRBD2. With 4 bases clipped from V and 1 base from J, the junction kept 7 bases outside the gene matches. Per germline, CDR1 SGDLS and CDR2 YYNGEE. This CDR3 is built from 16 residues. The CDR3 sequence: CASSPPLAASYNEQFF. The CDR3 DNA reads TGTGCCAGCAGCCCCCCACTAGCGGCTTCCTACAATGAGCAGTTCTTC.

V usage is TRBV6-5 and J usage is TRBJ1-6; no definite D call. Trimming shortened V by 2 bases and J by 10 bases, and 12 bases separated the two germline ends. The CDR3 spans 14 residues. Per the germline V gene, CDR1 is MNHEY and CDR2 is SVGAGI. CDR3: CASSYGGEGSPLHF. The CDR3, as DNA: TGTGCCAGCAGTTACGGTGGAGAAGGATCACCCCTCCACTTT.

V gene TRBV5-4 combines with J gene TRBJ2-3; D is possibly TRBD1 (6 bases). V was clipped by 9 bases and J by 2 bases, with 22 bases between them. The CDR3 runs 16 residues. CDR1 is SGHNT and CDR2 is YYREEE in the germline V gene (reference sequence). The CDR3 bases are TGTGCCACGTCGTCTACGGCCCGGACAGCCACAGATACGCAGTATTTT. This translates into CATSSTARTATDTQYF.

The gene calls are TRBV7-2 and TRBJ2-5; 7 bases match TRBD1. Germline trimming cut 5 bases from V and 9 bases from J; bases unmatched to any gene: 6. CDR1 SGHTA and CDR2 FQGNSA come from the germline V gene. The length of the CDR3 is 12 residues. The chain's CDR3 is CASSPGDSPQYF. As DNA, the CDR3 is TGTGCCAGCAGCCCAGGGGACAGCCCCCAGTACTTC. Combining the CDR3 with reference TRBV7-2 and TRBJ2-5 gives the whole variable domain GAGVSQSPSNKVTEKGKDVELRCDPISGHTALYWYRQSLGQGLEFLIYFQGNSAPDKSGLPSDRFSAERTGGSVSTLTIQRTQQEDSAVYLCASSPGDSPQYFGPGTRLLVL.

The rearrangement uses TRBV18 and TRBJ1-2; the match to TRBD1 covers 9 bases. Germline values: CDR1 KGHSH, CDR2 LQKENI. Trimming removed 1 base from V and 5 bases from J; junction bases left unmatched: 5. The CDR3 runs to 15 residues. DNA for the CDR3: TGTGCCAGCTCACCACGGACAGGGGTTATGTATGGCTACACCTTC. The encoded protein is CASSPRTGVMYGYTF.

This clone was seen a handful of times. The chain recombines TRBV14 with TRBJ1-2, with TRBD1 matching 7 bases. Germline loops: CDR1 SGHDN, CDR2 FVKESK. V was pared by 4 bases and J by 7 bases, with 9 bases of the junction left unmatched. This CDR3 spans 14 amino acids. The CDR3 loop reads CASSPRDSGFGYTF. In nucleotides, the CDR3 is TGTGCCAGCAGCCCCCGGGACAGCGGTTTTGGCTACACCTTC.

The rearrangement uses TRBV12-3 or TRBV12-4 and TRBJ1-5; D is unresolved. The CDR3 contains 11 residues. The V end lost 5 bases, the J end lost 9 bases, and 8 bases lay between the germline ends. CDR3 sequence reads: CASSQAGPQHF. CDR3 nucleotides: TGTGCCAGCAGTCAGGCGGGGCCCCAGCATTTT.

This chain uses TRBV4-1 with TRBJ2-5, with D maybe TRBD2 (6 bases). CDR1 and CDR2 (germline): MGHRA, YSYEKL. There are 16 residues in the CDR3. Deletions cut 1 base from V and 5 bases from J, with 17 bases between. The CDR3 nucleotides are TGCGCCAGCAGCCAAGTTACGGGGGTCCCGGAGGAGACCCAGTACTTC. As protein: CASSQVTGVPEETQYF.

The chain recombines TRBV30 with TRBJ1-4; the D is unclear. CDR1 and CDR2 from the germline V gene are GTSNPN and SVGIG (reference sequence). V was cut by 2 bases and J by 5 bases, with 12 bases left in between. The CDR3 consists of 14 residues. In DNA, the CDR3 is TGTGCCTGGAGTAGCGAGTTACTCAATGAAAAACTGTTTTTT. This translates into CAWSSELLNEKLFF.

This CDR3 reads CASRDGTGLLYGYTF. The CDR3 DNA follows: TGTGCCAGCAGGGACGGGACAGGTCTCCTCTATGGCTACACCTTC. V gene TRBV7-2 combines with J gene TRBJ1-2; 8 bases map to TRBD1. The CDR3 loop spans 15 amino acids. The junction had 10 bases not matched to a gene; V was cut back by 6 bases and J by 4 bases. Germline V gene lookup returns CDR1 SGHTA and CDR2 FQGNSA. The whole variable domain, remainder taken from reference TRBV7-2 and TRBJ1-2, is GAGVSQSPSNKVTEKGKDVELRCDPISGHTALYWYRQSLGQGLEFLIYFQGNSAPDKSGLPSDRFSAERTGGSVSTLTIQRTQQEDSAVYLCASRDGTGLLYGYTFGSGTRLTVV.

The V and J genes are TRBV3-1 (or the pseudogene TRBV3-2) and TRBJ1-1, with 10 nucleotides matching TRBD1. Germline trimming cut 4 bases from V and 2 bases from J; bases unmatched to any gene: 7. The CDR3 sequence is 16 residues long. Looked up from germline, CDR1 is LGHDT and CDR2 is YNNKEL (reference sequence). CDR3: CASSRDRGGSNTEAFF. In DNA form, the CDR3 reads TGTGCCAGCAGCCGGGACAGGGGCGGAAGTAACACTGAAGCTTTCTTT.

This chain joins TRBV18 and TRBJ2-7, with 14 bases identical to TRBD2. The V gene end was trimmed by 3 bases and the J gene end by 0 bases; junction bases not matched to a gene: 1. The CDR3 loop spans 16 amino acids. Germline-derived CDR1 and CDR2 are KGHSH and LQKENI. The CDR3 region has the DNA TGTGCCAGCTCACCCGGGACTAGCGGGAGCTCCTACGAGCAGTACTTC. It yields the protein CASSPGTSGSSYEQYF.

This chain joins TRBV5-1 and TRBJ1-1, with 8 nucleotides matching TRBD1. The CDR3 extends over 16 amino acids. The germline CDR1 and CDR2 sequences are SGHRS and YFSETQ. J gave up 6 bases and V 4 bases, and 14 bases lay outside the gene matches. CDR3 amino acids: CASSRRQGRLDSEAFF. CDR3 DNA: TGCGCCAGCAGCCGACGACAGGGGCGCCTGGACTCTGAAGCTTTCTTT.

This clone appeared a single time. J is TRBJ2-7 and V is TRBV20-1; perhaps TRBD2 as D (5 bases). V lost 5 bases and J 2 bases, leaving 7 bases between the germline ends. Germline CDR1 reads DFQATT; CDR2 reads SNEGSKA (reference sequence). The CDR3 sequence is 11 residues long. CDR3 DNA: TGCAGTGCTGAGGGCCCCTACGAGCAGTACTTC. Amino acids: CSAEGPYEQYF.

This rearrangement joins TRBV7-8 to TRBJ2-3; 10 bases agree with TRBD2. This CDR3 contains 16 residues. The V gene's germline CDR1 is SGHVS and CDR2 FQNEAQ. V was clipped by 3 bases and J by 5 bases; unmatched bases: 8. The chain's CDR3 is CASSFQRGGKEDTQYF. The CDR3 region has the DNA TGTGCCAGCAGCTTCCAGCGGGGGGGTAAAGAAGATACGCAGTATTTT.

The genes are TRBV28 and TRBJ1-2; TRBD1 is a possible D gene (6 bases). Germline V CDR1 and CDR2: MDHEN, SYDVKM. V was shortened by 6 bases and J by 4 bases, with 21 bases between the two germline ends. The CDR3 totals 16 residues. The CDR3 region has the DNA TGTGCCAGCAGCCAAGGTCCAGGGGCACACGTCTATGGCTACACCTTC. Residues: CASSQGPGAHVYGYTF.

V and J are TRBV12-3 or TRBV12-4 and TRBJ1-1; no clear D gene. The V end lost 0 bases, the J end lost 5 bases, and 4 bases lay between the germline ends. CDR3 length: 12 residues. The CDR3 DNA is TGTGCCAGCAGTTTAGCAGCTACTGAAGCTTTCTTT. Translating gives CASSLAATEAFF.

V and J are TRBV2 and TRBJ1-6; 9 positions agree with TRBD1. Trimming cost V 6 bases and J 10 bases; bases outside gene matches: 19. The length of the CDR3 is 18 residues. Per germline, CDR1 SNHLY and CDR2 FYNNEI. The CDR3 DNA sequence: TGTGCCAGCAGGCTACGGACAGGGGTGAATAAGAGCGACTCACCCCTCCACTTT. Translation gives CASRLRTGVNKSDSPLHF.

V gene TRBV2 combines with J gene TRBJ2-7; the match to TRBD1 covers 8 bases. The CDR3 consists of 15 residues. CDR1 is SNHLY and CDR2 is FYNNEI in the germline V gene. The trim removed 5 bases at V and 6 bases at J, leaving 12 bases unmatched. In nucleotides, the CDR3 is TGTGCCAGCAGTCCTCTAGGACAGGGAACCTTCGAGCAGTACTTC. Protein product: CASSPLGQGTFEQYF.

This clone showed up just a few times. The chain has TRBV16 and TRBJ2-7; D is undetermined. Trimming pared 3 bases from V and 3 bases from J, leaving 12 bases between. CDR1 is KGHSY, CDR2 FQNENV, per germline. The CDR3 extends over 14 amino acids. The CDR3 is CASSHFRSYYEQYV. The CDR3 DNA sequence: TGTGCCAGCAGCCATTTTCGCAGTTACTACGAGCAGTACGTC.

V gene TRBV21-1 combines with J gene TRBJ2-7; the table's D call TRBD1 went unverified against the DNA. TRBV21-1 is annotated as a pseudogene. The length of the CDR3 is 15 residues. The CDR3 region is CASSNRDRGPYEQYV. The DNA for the CDR3 is TGTGCCAGCAGCAACCGGGACAGGGGGCCCTACGAGCAGTACGTC.

The chain is built from TRBV27 and TRBJ2-7, with TRBD1 matching 9 bases. V lost 4 bases, J lost 6 bases, and 19 bases stayed unmatched. CDR3 length: 18 amino acids. Germline CDR1 is MNHEY and CDR2 is SMNVEV (reference sequence). The chain's CDR3 is CASSSSYLRTGEFGEQYV. The CDR3 bases are TGTGCCAGCAGTTCCAGCTACTTGAGGACAGGGGAGTTCGGCGAGCAGTACGTC.